Listed below are T cell receptor beta chains from one sample, sequenced in a study of cytomegalovirus exposure and HLA in healthy donors. Some clones are missing from TCRdb's copy, which holds only in-frame ones; the method was immunoSEQ multiplex PCR. The sample lists 90,000 to 150,000 clones, approximately 90% seen once, with about 6% in the top ten. Material: PBMCs. The receptors here all came from a woman aged 18-29 years in good health and CMV-seropositive. The CDR3 runs from the conserved cysteine through the conserved F or W. The D gene is left open where the match is weak. Where a row states a size, it is once, few, many or the class of an expanded clone; other rows omit it.

. | TRBD2 | TRBJ2-5 | TRBV4-2 | TGTGCCAGCAGCCAAGATGGGACTAGCGGGGGGCAAGAGACCCAGTACTTC | CASSQDGTSGGQETQYF
. | TRBD1 | TRBJ2-7 | TRBV5-1 | TGCGCCAGCAGCTTAGGGACAGGGGGCATTCACGAGCAGTACTTC | CASSLGTGGIHEQYF
. | . | TRBJ2-7 | TRBV4-1 | TGCGCCAGCAGCCCAAACGCGGACAGCACCTACGAGCAGTACTTC | CASSPNADSTYEQYF
few | TRBD1 | TRBJ1-2 | TRBV5-1 | TGCGCCACCGCTCAAGGAGGGGGCAGGAGCTACACCTTC | CATAQGGGRSYTF
. | . | TRBJ1-2 | TRBV5-4 | TGTGCCAGCAGCTTCCAGCGGGAAAACTATGGCTACACCTTC | CASSFQRENYGYTF
. | TRBD2 | TRBJ2-5 | TRBV13 | TGTGCCAGCAGCTCTCCTCGATCGGGACTAGCCGAAGAGACCCAGTACTTC | CASSSPRSGLAEETQYF
. | . | TRBJ2-5 | TRBV30 | TGTGCCTGGTCACGGGGATCTAAAGAGACCCAGTACTTC | CAWSRGSKETQYF
. | TRBD1 | TRBJ1-1 | TRBV25-1 | TGTGCCAGCAGCTATTCCTGGGACAGGGGGCGAACTGAAGCTTTCTTT | CASSYSWDRGRTEAFF
. | . | TRBJ2-5 | TRBV9 | TGTGCCAGCAGCGCCCAGGCGAATGAAGAGACCCAGTACTTC | CASSAQANEETQYF
. | TRBD1 | TRBJ2-2 | TRBV5-1 | TGCGCCAGCAGAAAGGACAGGGTAGCGACCGGGGAGCTGTTTTTT | CASRKDRVATGELFF
. | TRBD1 | TRBJ1-4 | TRBV7-8 | TGTGCCAGCAGCATTCGGACAGGGGATCAGGTTAATGAAAAACTGTTTTTT | CASSIRTGDQVNEKLFF
. | . | TRBJ2-2 | TRBV7-2 | TGTGCCAGCAGCTCTGGGACACCCCGGAACACCGGGGAGCTGTTTTTT | CASSSGTPRNTGELFF
. | . | TRBJ1-1 | TRBV18 | TGTGCCAGCTCACGAAACGACGGGACACTGAACACTGAAGCTTTCTTT | CASSRNDGTLNTEAFF
. | . | TRBJ1-5 | TRBV19 | TGTGCCAGTAGTCCCGGACAGAAGAATCAGCCCCAGCATTTT | CASSPGQKNQPQHF
. | . | TRBJ1-2 | TRBV5-1 | TGCGCCAGCAGCTTGGGAGGACAAGCTAACTATGGCTACACCTTC | CASSLGGQANYGYTF
. | . | TRBJ2-3 | TRBV4-3 | TGCGCCAGCAGCCAAGAGGTAGTGGGGAGCTATACGCAGTATTTT | CASSQEVVGSYTQYF
few | . | TRBJ2-7 | TRBV19 | TGTGCCAGTAGTATTCTAGGGGACGAGCAGTACTTC | CASSILGDEQYF
. | . | TRBJ2-4 | TRBV7-2 | TGTGCCAGCAGCTACGGTCGAGCCAAAAACATTCAGTACTTC | CASSYGRAKNIQYF
. | . | TRBJ1-4 | TRBV7-2 | TGTGCCAGCAGCTCGGGGTGGGGTGAAAAACTGTTTTTT | CASSSGWGEKLFF
. | TRBD2 | TRBJ2-7 | TRBV5-1 | TGCGCCAGCAGTAAGGCGGGAGGGTCGTACGAGCAGTACTTC | CASSKAGGSYEQYF